The 3 T cell receptor beta chains listed next were all sequenced from one sample in a study of chemoradiotherapy in HPV16-positive cancers. Using immunoSEQ multiplex PCR, the repertoire was profiled, and TCRdb retains in-frame clones only, with some absent. Of 45,000 to 60,000 clones in the sample, 90% are singletons; the top ten hold around 3.5%. The sequenced sample was blood, obtained from a patient who underwent chemoradiotherapy. The receptor set was obtained from a human donor with HPV-associated anogenital cancer.

This clone came up once. The V gene is TRBV25-1, the J gene TRBJ2-3; the D gene is possibly TRBD1 (6 bases). V was shortened by 3 bases and J by 3 bases, with 13 bases between the two germline ends. CDR1 is MGHDK and CDR2 is SYGVNS in the germline V gene. CDR3 size: 15 residues. CDR3 DNA sequence: TGTGCCAGCAGTGATGGGGGCGGACTTACAGATACGCAGTATTTT. Its translation is CASSDGGGLTDTQYF.

The chain joins TRBV7-2 to TRBJ2-2; D gene unclear. CDR1 is SGHTA, CDR2 FQGNSA, per germline. The CDR3 consists of 13 residues. V lost 4 bases and J lost 8, with 11 bases in between. The CDR3 bases are TGTGCCAGCAGCTCCTGGTCAGGTGGGGAGCTGTTTTTT. It codes for CASSSWSGGELFF. Based on the CDR3 plus reference TRBV7-2 and TRBJ2-2, the full variable domain is GAGVSQSPSNKVTEKGKDVELRCDPISGHTALYWYRQSLGQGLEFLIYFQGNSAPDKSGLPSDRFSAERTGGSVSTLTIQRTQQEDSAVYLCASSSWSGGELFFGEGSRLTVL.

The CDR3 is CASSLVWAGANVLTF. CDR3 DNA sequence: TGTGCCAGCAGCCTCGTCTGGGCCGGGGCCAACGTCCTGACTTTC. This chain connects TRBV7-9 to TRBJ2-6, with no clear D. Trimming pared 5 bases from V and 4 bases from J, leaving 12 bases between. Germline-derived CDR1 and CDR2 are SEHNR and FQNEAQ (reference sequence). The CDR3 length is 15 residues.